The entry below describes one TCR beta chain. Its antigen is unidentified. This entry belongs to a study of T-cell memory formation after mild COVID-19. Study-level information: TCR clusters mostly belonged to single donors. Broader study findings: Among CD4+ contracting clones, most were CM and EM, and CD8+ ones EMRA. Confirmation of SARS-CoV-2 specificity was lacking for second-wave clones peaking day 37.

5'RACE with constant-segment primers built TCRalpha and TCRbeta cDNA libraries with UMIs. TCRdb itself ran the 5' RACE reads through MiXCR, one entry per CDR3 protein. Altogether hundreds of thousands of distinct CDR3 sequences are present, roughly 20% being singletons, with the ten largest covering about 12%. The CDR3 sequence is 16 residues long. Germline V gene lookup returns CDR1 KGHDR and CDR2 SFDVKD. After removal of 4 bases from V and 1 base from J, the junction contained 4 bases not matched to a gene. The clonotype originates from an adult woman who had mild COVID-19 (a few samples of this study predate the infection). Cell type and time point are not known. The chain couples TRBV24-1 to TRBJ2-3, with TRBD1 matching over 10 bases. The specimen sequenced was PBMCs or a T cell subset sorted from them (not recorded which). The DNA of the CDR3 is TGTGCCACCAGTGAAACCGGGACAGGGGGCACAGATACGCAGTATTTT. Its translation is CATSETGTGGTDTQYF.